This T cell receptor beta chain was sequenced during a study of blood T cell repertoires in COVID-19. Study as a whole: COVID-19 samples collected from the United States, Italy and Spain covered acute and convalescent phases.

Here immunoSEQ multiplex PCR was the method, and the copy in TCRdb shows in-frame clones only, minus some. The sample lists over 200,000 clones, about 88% occurring once. Trimming cost V 8 bases and J 7 bases, with 14 bases left between them. Looked up from germline, CDR1 is LNHDA and CDR2 is SQIVND (reference sequence). The CDR3 has 12 amino acids. The chain is built from TRBV19 and TRBJ1-1; D uncertain. This TCR was sampled from a woman aged 60-75 years with acute or convalescent COVID-19. Sequencing was carried out using peripheral blood. The CDR3 sequence is CASDPANFEAFF. Written as DNA, the CDR3 is TGTGCCAGTGACCCAGCGAACTTTGAAGCTTTCTTT.